The 13 T cell receptor beta chains below all came from one sample that was sequenced in a study of STAT5B mutations in CD4+ large granular lymphocyte leukemia. The table came from immunoSEQ multiplex PCR; TCRdb's copy has only in-frame clones and leaves some out. The data show approximately 30,000 clones, approximately 82% seen once. Sequenced sample: CD4+ T cells from blood buffy coats. All receptors derive from a human donor in good health.

The chain employs TRBV7-6 and TRBJ2-2; D possibly corresponds to TRBD2 (6 bases). V lost 5 bases and J 3 bases, leaving 13 bases between the germline ends. The germline CDR1 and CDR2 sequences are SGHVS and FNYEAQ. This CDR3 has 15 amino acids. This chain's CDR3 is CASSPQGGDTGELFF. The CDR3 coding sequence is TGTGCCAGCAGCCCCCAGGGAGGCGACACCGGGGAGCTGTTTTTT.

This chain links TRBV29-1 with TRBJ2-7, with 9 bases fitting TRBD1. The V segment lost 6 bases and the J segment 1 base; nucleotides outside the gene matches: 10. In germline, CDR1 is SQVTM, CDR2 ANQGSEA. This CDR3 has 15 amino acids. CDR3: CSVKRTGAFSYEQYF. CDR3 DNA: TGCAGCGTAAAGAGGACAGGGGCTTTTTCCTACGAGCAGTACTTC.

The chain employs TRBV7-9 and TRBJ2-7; 11 bases align to TRBD1. The CDR3 sequence is 16 residues long. Germline trimming cut 5 bases from V and 2 bases from J; bases unmatched to any gene: 8. Germline loops: CDR1 SEHNR, CDR2 FQNEAQ (reference sequence). The CDR3 DNA is TGTGCCAGCAGCGAACCGGGACAGGGGGTTCCCTACGAGCAGTACTTC. This codes for CASSEPGQGVPYEQYF.

This chain connects TRBV11-3 to TRBJ1-2; the D gene is possibly TRBD1 (5 bases). Looked up from germline, CDR1 is SGHNT and CDR2 is YENEEA. This CDR3 has 14 amino acids. V gave up 3 bases and J gave up 4 bases, with 12 bases separating them. CDR3 region: CASSFLPGRYGYTF. DNA for the CDR3: TGTGCCAGCAGCTTCTTACCGGGACGCTATGGCTACACCTTC.

This clone was counted once. The J gene is TRBJ2-2, the V gene TRBV15; no reliable D call. The length of the CDR3 is 13 residues. Per germline, CDR1 LNHNV and CDR2 YYDKDF (reference sequence). V was shortened by 3 bases and J by 4 bases, with 6 bases between the two germline ends. The CDR3 reads CATSRLITGELFF. The DNA of the CDR3 is TGTGCCACCAGCAGGCTGATCACCGGGGAGCTGTTTTTT.

This chain joins TRBV7-9 and TRBJ2-1; no definite D call. The CDR3 extends over 13 amino acids. The germline V gene has CDR1 SEHNR and CDR2 FQNEAQ (reference sequence). The V end was cut by 1 base, the J end by 12 bases, with 13 bases between. CDR3: CASSLGADAGQFF. The CDR3 DNA reads TGTGCCAGCAGCTTAGGGGCGGACGCCGGGCAGTTCTTC.

The CDR3 sequence is CASSLDGPQETQYF. The CDR3 DNA sequence: TGCGCCAGCAGCTTAGACGGGCCCCAAGAGACCCAGTACTTC. V is TRBV5-1 and J is TRBJ2-5; D gene uncertain. The CDR3 totals 14 residues. The germline V gene has CDR1 SGHRS and CDR2 YFSETQ. V gave up 2 bases and J gave up 1 base, with 9 bases separating them.

This chain uses TRBV10-2 with TRBJ2-4; D is undetermined. The V and J ends lost 7 bases and 5 bases respectively, with 12 bases between them. Germline values: CDR1 WSHSY, CDR2 SAAADI. The length of the CDR3 is 13 residues. The CDR3 reads CASMGPDQNIQYF. As DNA, the CDR3 is TGCGCCAGCATGGGTCCAGACCAAAACATTCAGTACTTC.

This clone was picked up a small number of times. The rearrangement uses TRBV7-2 and TRBJ1-2; D not resolved. Per the germline V gene, CDR1 is SGHTA and CDR2 is FQGNSA. This CDR3 has 14 residues. Trimming removed 1 base at V and 6 bases at J, with 12 bases between. CDR3 DNA: TGTGCCAGCAGCTTAGAGGCCAGCACCAATGGCTACACCTTC. It translates to CASSLEASTNGYTF.

The sample holds one count of this clone. V gene TRBV7-2 combines with J gene TRBJ2-7, with 10 bases aligning to TRBD2. With V trimmed by 5 bases and J by 0 bases, 4 bases remained unmatched. The CDR3 covers 15 residues. The germline V gene encodes CDR1 SGHTA and CDR2 FQGNSA. This CDR3 is CASSVTSGDSYEQYF. In DNA, the CDR3 is TGTGCCAGCAGCGTAACTAGCGGGGACTCCTACGAGCAGTACTTC.

This clone was seen only once. This rearrangement joins TRBV27 to TRBJ2-3, with 7 bases that match TRBD1. The germline V gene has CDR1 MNHEY and CDR2 SMNVEV (reference sequence). Trimming cost V 7 bases and J 5 bases; bases outside gene matches: 15. The CDR3 contains 16 residues. CDR3 nucleotide sequence: TGTGCCAGCAAACCACTTGACAGACAGGGCGTAGATACGCAGTATTTT. Translated, it gives CASKPLDRQGVDTQYF.

This clone has a handful of counts. This chain joins TRBV29-1 and TRBJ2-5; 8 nucleotides align to TRBD2. The V gene end was trimmed by 1 base and the J gene end by 1 base; junction bases not matched to a gene: 2. Germline-derived CDR1 and CDR2 are SQVTM and ANQGSEA. The CDR3 runs 14 residues. CDR3 bases: TGCAGCGTTGAAGCAGCGGGGGTCCAAGAGACCCAGTACTTC. It translates to CSVEAAGVQETQYF.

The genes are TRBV19 and TRBJ1-2; 10 bases are shared with TRBD1. V lost 1 base and J lost 6; bases outside the gene matches: 2. Per the germline V gene, CDR1 is LNHDA and CDR2 is SQIVND (reference sequence). The CDR3 is made up of 14 amino acids. CDR3 protein: CASSIGQGAHGYTF. DNA of the CDR3: TGTGCCAGTAGTATAGGACAGGGGGCGCATGGCTACACCTTC.